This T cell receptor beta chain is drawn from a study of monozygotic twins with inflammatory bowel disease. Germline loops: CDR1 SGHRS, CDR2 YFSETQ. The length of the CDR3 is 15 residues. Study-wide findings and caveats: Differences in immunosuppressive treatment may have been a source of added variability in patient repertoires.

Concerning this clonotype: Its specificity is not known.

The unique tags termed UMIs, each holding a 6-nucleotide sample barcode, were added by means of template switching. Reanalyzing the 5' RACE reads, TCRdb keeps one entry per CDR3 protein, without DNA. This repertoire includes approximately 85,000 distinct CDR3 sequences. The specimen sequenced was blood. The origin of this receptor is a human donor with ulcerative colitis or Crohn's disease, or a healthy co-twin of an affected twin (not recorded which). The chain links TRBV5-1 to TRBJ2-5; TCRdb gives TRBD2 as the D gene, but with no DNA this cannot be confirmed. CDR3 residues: CASSSTSGPQETQYF.